This T cell receptor beta chain was profiled in a study of blood T cell repertoires in COVID-19. Study details: There were acute and convalescent COVID-19 samples, and they came from the United States, Italy and Spain. Sources were T cells, B-cell-depleted T cells, or PBMCs; the material itself was cDNA or gDNA.

Per the authors' pipeline: Amplifying reference gene primers gave estimates of nucleated cell counts. The method was immunoSEQ multiplex PCR; TCRdb's version includes in-frame clones alone and lacks a portion of them. D and trimming come from the DNA, and the V and J calls and clone size come from that table. The sample holds some 150,000 clones, about 81% seen once. This sequence originates from an elderly woman with acute or convalescent COVID-19. The sample consisted of peripheral blood.

CDR3 region: CATSDFPPPTSGRLNTGELFF. As DNA, the CDR3 is TGTGCCACCAGTGATTTCCCGCCTCCGACTAGCGGGAGGCTGAACACCGGGGAGCTGTTTTTT. J is TRBJ2-2 and V is TRBV24-1; 13 bases match TRBD2. V was pared by 1 base and J by 1 base, with 11 bases of the junction left unmatched. This CDR3 has 21 residues. In germline, CDR1 is KGHDR, CDR2 SFDVKD.